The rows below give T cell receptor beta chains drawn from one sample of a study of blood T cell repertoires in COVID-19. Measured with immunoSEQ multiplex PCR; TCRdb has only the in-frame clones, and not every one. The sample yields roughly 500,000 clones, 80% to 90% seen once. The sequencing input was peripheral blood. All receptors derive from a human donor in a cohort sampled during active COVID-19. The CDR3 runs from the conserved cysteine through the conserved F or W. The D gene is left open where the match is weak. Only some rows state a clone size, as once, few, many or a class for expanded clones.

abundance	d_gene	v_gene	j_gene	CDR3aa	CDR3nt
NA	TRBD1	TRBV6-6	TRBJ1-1	CASSPSQGQGYRLAEAFF	TGTGCCAGCAGTCCCAGCCAGGGACAGGGGTACCGGCTCGCTGAAGCTTTCTTT
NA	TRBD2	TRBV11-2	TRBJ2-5	CASSPGAAGSRDPQYF	TGTGCCAGCAGCCCTGGTGCAGCGGGGTCGCGAGATCCCCAGTACTTC
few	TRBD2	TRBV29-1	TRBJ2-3	CSVEAASGLADTQYF	TGCAGCGTTGAGGCGGCTAGCGGTTTGGCAGATACGCAGTATTTT
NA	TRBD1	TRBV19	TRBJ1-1	CASSIGTVNTEAFF	TGTGCCAGTAGTATTGGGACAGTTAACACTGAAGCTTTCTTT
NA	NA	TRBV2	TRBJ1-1	CASSRNTEAFF	TGTGCCAGCAGCAGGAACACTGAAGCTTTCTTT
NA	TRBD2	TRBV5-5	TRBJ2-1	CASSHTSGGAREQFF	TGTGCCAGCAGCCACACTAGCGGGGGAGCGCGTGAGCAGTTCTTC
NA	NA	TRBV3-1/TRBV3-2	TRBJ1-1	CASSRPGNYAEAFF	TGTGCCAGCAGCCGGCCAGGGAATTACGCTGAAGCTTTCTTT
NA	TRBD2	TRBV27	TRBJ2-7	CASSFSRSPGGGSSYEQYF	TGTGCCAGCAGTTTTTCCCGATCCCCTGGCGGGGGAAGCTCCTACGAGCAGTACTTC
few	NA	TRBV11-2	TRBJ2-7	CASSPLRRLVRPYEQYF	TGTGCCAGCAGCCCTCTCCGCCGACTAGTCCGACCCTACGAGCAGTACTTC
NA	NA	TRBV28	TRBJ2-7	CASSSPGSSYEQYF	TGTGCCAGCAGTTCCCCTGGGAGCAGCTACGAGCAGTACTTC
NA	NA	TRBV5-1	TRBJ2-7	CASSWGGGRRTYEQYF	TGCGCCAGCAGCTGGGGGGGCGGCAGGCGGACCTACGAGCAGTACTTC
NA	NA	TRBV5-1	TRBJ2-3	CASSLSGPSTDTQYF	TGCGCCAGCAGCTTGAGCGGCCCTAGCACAGATACGCAGTATTTT
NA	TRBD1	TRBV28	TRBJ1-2	CASSSTGTGTSFYGYTF	TGTGCCAGCAGTTCCACCGGGACAGGGACTTCTTTCTATGGCTACACCTTC
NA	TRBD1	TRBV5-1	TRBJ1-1	CASSLVTGGQGEAFF	TGCGCCAGCAGCTTGGTCACAGGGGGCCAGGGTGAAGCTTTCTTT
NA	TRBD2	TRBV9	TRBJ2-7	CASSLSGSGVYEQYF	TGTGCCAGCAGCTTAAGCGGGAGTGGGGTCTACGAGCAGTACTTC
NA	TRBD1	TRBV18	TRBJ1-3	CASTRDREGSGNTIYF	TGTGCCAGCACCCGGGACAGGGAGGGCTCTGGAAACACCATATATTTT
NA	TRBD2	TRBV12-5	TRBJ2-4	CASGFQGLAGVGGAKNIQYF	TGTGCTAGTGGTTTCCAGGGACTAGCGGGAGTAGGAGGAGCCAAAAACATTCAGTACTTC
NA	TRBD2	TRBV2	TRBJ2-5	CASRGTSGSQTQYF	TGTGCCAGCAGGGGGACTAGCGGGAGTCAGACCCAGTACTTC
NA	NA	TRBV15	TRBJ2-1	CATSSSGRFNEQFF	TGTGCCACCAGCAGTAGCGGACGTTTCAATGAGCAGTTCTTC
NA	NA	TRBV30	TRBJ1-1	CAWRVEGPPEAFF	TGTGCCTGGAGAGTGGAGGGGCCTCCTGAAGCTTTCTTT
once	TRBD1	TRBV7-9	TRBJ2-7	CASSSPAGGAYEQYF	TGTGCCAGCAGCTCTCCCGCAGGGGGCGCCTACGAGCAGTACTTC
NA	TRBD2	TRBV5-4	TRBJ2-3	CASSQDSGGTDTQYF	TGTGCCAGCAGCCAAGACAGCGGGGGGACAGATACGCAGTATTTT
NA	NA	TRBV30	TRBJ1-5	CAWNQVRQTYSNQPQHF	TGTGCCTGGAACCAGGTACGCCAAACTTATAGCAATCAGCCCCAGCATTTT
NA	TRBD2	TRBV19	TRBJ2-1	CASTDPGTSGYNEQFF	TGTGCCAGTACTGATCCCGGGACTAGCGGGTACAATGAGCAGTTCTTC
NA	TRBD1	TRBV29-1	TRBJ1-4	CSAPDRGNEKLFF	TGCAGCGCCCCGGACAGGGGGAATGAAAAACTGTTTTTT
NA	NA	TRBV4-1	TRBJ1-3	CASSGGGTIYF	TGCGCCAGCAGTGGCGGGGGCACCATATATTTT
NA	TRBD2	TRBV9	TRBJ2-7	CASSTGLEAYEQYF	TGTGCCAGCAGCACGGGACTAGAAGCCTACGAGCAGTACTTC
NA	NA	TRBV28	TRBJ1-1	CASSSGETEAFF	TGTGCCAGCAGTTCGGGGGAAACTGAAGCTTTCTTT
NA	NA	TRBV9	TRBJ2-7	CASSVGPGAYEQYF	TGTGCCAGCAGCGTTGGCCCCGGAGCCTACGAGCAGTACTTC
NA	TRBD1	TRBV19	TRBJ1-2	CASRTGEKGEGYGYTF	TGTGCCAGTAGAACAGGGGAGAAGGGGGAAGGGTATGGCTACACCTTC
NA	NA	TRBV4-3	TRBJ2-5	CASSQDMAGLGGETQYF	TGCGCCAGCAGCCAAGATATGGCGGGACTTGGGGGGGAGACCCAGTACTTC
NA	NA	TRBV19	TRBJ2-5	CASSPPGQRVAQYF	TGTGCCAGTAGCCCTCCGGGACAAAGGGTGGCCCAGTACTTC
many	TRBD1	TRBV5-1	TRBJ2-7	CASSLSYRGKYEQYF	TGCGCCAGCAGCTTATCATACAGGGGTAAATACGAGCAGTACTTC
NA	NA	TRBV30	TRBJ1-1	CAWILQGEAFF	TGTGCCTGGATTTTACAGGGTGAAGCTTTCTTT
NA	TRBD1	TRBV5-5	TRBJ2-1	CASSLQGASNEQFF	TGTGCCAGCAGCTTACAGGGGGCATCAAATGAGCAGTTCTTC
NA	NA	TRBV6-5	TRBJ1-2	CASKSSDAPYYGYTF	TGTGCCAGCAAGTCCAGTGATGCCCCCTACTATGGCTACACCTTC
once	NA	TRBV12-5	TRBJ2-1	CASGLTTGSNEQFF	TGTGCTAGTGGTTTGACAACAGGGAGCAATGAGCAGTTCTTC
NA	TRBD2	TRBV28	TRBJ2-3	CASSLRATSGGAGTDTQYF	TGTGCCAGCAGTTTAAGAGCTACTAGCGGGGGAGCCGGCACAGATACGCAGTATTTT
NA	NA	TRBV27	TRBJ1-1	CASSSVPRDTEAFF	TGTGCCAGCAGCTCCGTCCCGAGGGACACTGAAGCTTTCTTT
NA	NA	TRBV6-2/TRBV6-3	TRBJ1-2	CASSATNNYGYTF	TGTGCCAGCAGCGCGACAAACAACTATGGCTACACCTTC
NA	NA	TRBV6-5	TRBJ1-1	CATLNSWRSTEAFF	TGTGCCACCCTCAACTCGTGGCGGTCCACTGAAGCTTTCTTT
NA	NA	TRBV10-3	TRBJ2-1	CAISESIRDYNEQFF	TGTGCCATCAGTGAGTCTATTCGAGACTACAATGAGCAGTTCTTC
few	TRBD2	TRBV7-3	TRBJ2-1	CASSIGLAGGSEQFF	TGTGCCAGCAGCATCGGACTAGCGGGAGGTAGTGAGCAGTTCTTC
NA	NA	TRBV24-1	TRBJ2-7	CATSPDYSYEQYF	TGTGCCACCAGTCCTGACTACTCCTACGAGCAGTACTTC
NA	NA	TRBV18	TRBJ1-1	CASSPRQLNTEAFF	TGTGCCAGCTCACCGAGACAGCTGAACACTGAAGCTTTCTTT
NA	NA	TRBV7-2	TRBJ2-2	CASSLVGLGVGAGELFF	TGTGCCAGCAGCTTAGTTGGGTTAGGGGTAGGCGCCGGGGAGCTGTTTTTT
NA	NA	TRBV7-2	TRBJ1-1	CASSRWPLADLGGTEAFF	TGTGCCAGCAGCCGGTGGCCGTTGGCAGACCTGGGGGGCACTGAAGCTTTCTTT
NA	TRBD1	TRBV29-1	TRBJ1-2	CSALGQFNYGYTF	TGCAGCGCCCTGGGACAGTTCAACTATGGCTACACCTTC
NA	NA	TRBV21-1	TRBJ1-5	CASTQVNQPQHF	TGTGCCAGCACACAGGTCAATCAGCCCCAGCATTTT
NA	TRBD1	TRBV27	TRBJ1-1	CASSLLPGQGNTEAFF	TGTGCCAGCAGTTTATTGCCCGGACAGGGTAACACTGAAGCTTTCTTT
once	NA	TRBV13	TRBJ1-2	CASSDPIRGYGYTF	TGTGCCAGCAGCGATCCAATCCGGGGCTATGGCTACACCTTC
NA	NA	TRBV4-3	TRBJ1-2	CASSQESDSQYGYTF	TGCGCCAGCAGCCAAGAATCGGACAGTCAGTATGGCTACACCTTC
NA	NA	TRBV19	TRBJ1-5	CASRGQGMGQPQHF	TGTGCCAGTAGAGGGCAGGGGATGGGTCAGCCCCAGCATTTT
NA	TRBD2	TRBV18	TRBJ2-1	CASSPPSSGSAHEQFF	TGTGCCAGCTCACCACCGAGTAGCGGGAGTGCGCATGAGCAGTTCTTC
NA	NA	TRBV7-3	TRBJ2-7	CASSEGVGATYEQYF	TGTGCCAGCAGCGAGGGGGTGGGAGCTACCTACGAGCAGTACTTC